Sequencing of this T cell receptor (beta chain) was carried out in a study of blood T cell repertoires in COVID-19. For the study at large: The study drew acute and convalescent COVID-19 samples from the United States, Italy and Spain. The analysed material was cDNA or gDNA that came from T cells, B-cell-depleted T cells, or PBMCs.

Unmatched junction bases numbered 14, after V lost 3 bases and J lost 9 bases. CDR1 is GTSNPN, CDR2 SVGIG, per germline (reference sequence). The CDR3 length is 16 residues. How the authors handled the data: Using reference gene primer amplification, nucleated cell counts were estimated. Profiling relied on immunoSEQ multiplex PCR, and the TCRdb table lists in-frame clones only, not all of them. V and J calls plus clone size are reproduced from that table; the DNA served to infer D and trimming. The table has 220,000 or so clones, roughly 90% seen once; the top ten hold about 6.5%. The table lists this clone with a count of one.

Source material: peripheral blood. This chain links TRBV30 with TRBJ2-1, with 10 bases identical to TRBD2. This sequence originates from a man aged 60-69 years who had recovered from COVID-19. DNA for the CDR3: TGTGCCTGGAGCGTGAAAGGGCTAGCGGGAGCGAGTGAGCAGTTCTTC. Protein product: CAWSVKGLAGASEQFF.